This T cell receptor (beta chain) derives from a study of cytomegalovirus exposure and HLA in healthy donors. Overall study results and limits: Equally common other TCR beta chains were less clonally expanded than HLA-associated ones, a later analysis found. TCR beta chains numbering about 160 were designated cytomegalovirus-associated.

PCR employed 60 Vbeta and 13 Jbeta primers. Produced via immunoSEQ multiplex PCR; TCRdb's table is partial and in-frame only. The data contain about 160,000 clones, about 77% of them singletons. Points on this clone: Its specificity is unknown.

J lost 6 bases, V lost 3 bases, and 12 bases had no gene match. Germline CDR1 and CDR2: SGHRS and YFSETQ. The length of the CDR3 is 18 residues. This clonotype originated in a woman between 45 and 60 years old in good health and CMV-seronegative. Material: PBMCs. The chain joins TRBV5-1 to TRBJ2-1; 13 positions agree with TRBD2. CDR3 region: CASSSRRWTSGSVNEQFF. As DNA, the CDR3 is TGCGCCAGCAGCTCCCGAAGATGGACTAGCGGGAGTGTCAATGAGCAGTTCTTC.